This TCR beta chain came from a study of shared clonotypes between healthy human individuals. The repertoire was sequenced with immunoSEQ multiplex PCR; TCRdb's copy has only in-frame clones and lacks some. The table records over 850,000 clones, around 78% of them present only once. This receptor was obtained from a man between 18 and 29 years old in good health. Some clones in this sample may be carry-over from other donors' samples. Sequencing was performed on memory CD4+ T cells from PBMCs. Regarding subset: CD45RA-negative fraction.

DNA of the CDR3: TGCGCCAGCAGCCAAGATTTCACAGGGGGAAGTCAGCCCCAGCATTTT. Translated, it gives CASSQDFTGGSQPQHF. The chain carries TRBV4-1 and TRBJ1-5, with TRBD1 matching 8 bases. Per germline, CDR1 MGHRA and CDR2 YSYEKL. V lost 0 bases and J lost 6; bases outside the gene matches: 7. This CDR3 comprises 16 residues.